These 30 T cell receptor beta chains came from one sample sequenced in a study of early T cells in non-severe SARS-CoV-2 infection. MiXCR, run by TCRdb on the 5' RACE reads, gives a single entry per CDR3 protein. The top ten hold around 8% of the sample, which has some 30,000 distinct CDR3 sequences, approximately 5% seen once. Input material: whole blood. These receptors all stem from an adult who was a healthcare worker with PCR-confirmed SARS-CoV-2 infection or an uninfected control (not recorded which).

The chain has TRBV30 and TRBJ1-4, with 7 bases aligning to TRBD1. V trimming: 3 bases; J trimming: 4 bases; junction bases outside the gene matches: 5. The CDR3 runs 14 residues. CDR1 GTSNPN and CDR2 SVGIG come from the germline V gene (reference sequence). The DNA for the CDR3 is TGTGCCTGGAGCTCGGGACAGCTTAATGAAAAACTGTTTTTT. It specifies CAWSSGQLNEKLFF.

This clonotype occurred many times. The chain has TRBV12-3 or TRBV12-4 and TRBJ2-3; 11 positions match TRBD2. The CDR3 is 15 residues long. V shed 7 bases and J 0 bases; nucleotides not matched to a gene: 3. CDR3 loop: CASTRLAGSTDTQYF. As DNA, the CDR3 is TGTGCCAGCACCAGACTAGCGGGGAGCACAGATACGCAGTATTTT.

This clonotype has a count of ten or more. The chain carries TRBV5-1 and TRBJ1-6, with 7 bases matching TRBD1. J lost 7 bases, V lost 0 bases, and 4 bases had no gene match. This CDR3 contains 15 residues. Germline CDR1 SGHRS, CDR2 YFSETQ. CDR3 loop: CASSLAGTVNSPLHF. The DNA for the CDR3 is TGCGCCAGCAGCTTGGCGGGGACAGTGAATTCACCCCTCCACTTT.

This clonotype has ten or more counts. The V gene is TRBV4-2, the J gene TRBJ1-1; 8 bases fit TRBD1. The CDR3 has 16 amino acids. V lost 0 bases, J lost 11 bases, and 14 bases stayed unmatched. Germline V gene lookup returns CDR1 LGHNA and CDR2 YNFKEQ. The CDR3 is CASSQDILLRGREAFF. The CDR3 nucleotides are TGTGCCAGCAGCCAAGACATCTTACTCAGGGGGCGAGAGGCTTTCTTT.

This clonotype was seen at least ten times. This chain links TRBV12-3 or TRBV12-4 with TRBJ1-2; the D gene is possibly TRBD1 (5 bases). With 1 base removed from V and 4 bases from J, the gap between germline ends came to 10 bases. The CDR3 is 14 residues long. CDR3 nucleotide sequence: TGTGCCAGCAGTTTAGGACAGTTTTTCTATGGCTACACCTTC. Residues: CASSLGQFFYGYTF.

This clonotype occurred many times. Written as DNA, the CDR3 is TGTGCCAGCAGCTTAGTCGGGACAGGGTTGGCCAAAAACATTCAGTACTTC. This codes for CASSLVGTGLAKNIQYF. The chain links TRBV7-2 to TRBJ2-4, with 9 bases that match TRBD1. The CDR3 contains 17 residues. V shed 1 base, J shed 1 base, and the junction held 5 bases outside the gene matches. Per the germline V gene, CDR1 is SGHTA and CDR2 is FQGNSA.

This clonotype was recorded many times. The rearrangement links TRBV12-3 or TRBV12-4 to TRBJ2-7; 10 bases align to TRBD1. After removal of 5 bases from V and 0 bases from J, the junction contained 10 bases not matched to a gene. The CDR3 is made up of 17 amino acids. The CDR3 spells CASSRVPGQGNSYEQYF. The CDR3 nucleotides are TGTGCCAGCAGTCGCGTTCCGGGACAGGGGAACTCCTACGAGCAGTACTTC.

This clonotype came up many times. CDR3 sequence (DNA): TGTGCCAGCCAGGACAGGGGACCTAATGAAAAACTGTTTTTT. This sequence encodes CASQDRGPNEKLFF. The chain uses TRBV27 and TRBJ1-4; the match to TRBD1 covers 9 bases. The CDR3 spans 14 residues. The germline V gene has CDR1 MNHEY and CDR2 SMNVEV (reference sequence). Trimming cost V 8 bases and J 3 bases; bases outside gene matches: 4.

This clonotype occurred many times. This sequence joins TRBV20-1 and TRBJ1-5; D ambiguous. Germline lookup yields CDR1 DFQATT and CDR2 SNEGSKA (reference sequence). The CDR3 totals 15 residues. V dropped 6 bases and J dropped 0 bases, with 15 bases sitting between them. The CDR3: CSALPPPYSNQPQHF. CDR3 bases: TGCAGTGCCCTACCGCCGCCGTATAGCAATCAGCCCCAGCATTTT.

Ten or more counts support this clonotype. For the CDR3, the DNA is TGTGCCAGCATGAGTTCACCCCTCCACTTT. It yields the protein CASMSSPLHF. The J gene is TRBJ1-6, the V gene TRBV27; D is uncertain. CDR3 size: 10 residues. The germline gives CDR1 MNHEY, CDR2 SMNVEV (reference sequence). Trimming took off 7 bases at V and 9 bases at J, with 4 bases between the two ends.

The CDR3: CASSYSGGRTGELFF. The CDR3 DNA follows: TGTGCCAGCAGTTACAGCGGGGGCCGGACCGGGGAGCTGTTTTTT. The J gene is TRBJ2-2, the V gene TRBV27, with 8 bases lining up with TRBD2. The CDR3 is 15 residues long. The V segment lost 4 bases and the J segment 5 bases; nucleotides outside the gene matches: 6. Germline CDR1 and CDR2: MNHEY and SMNVEV (reference sequence).

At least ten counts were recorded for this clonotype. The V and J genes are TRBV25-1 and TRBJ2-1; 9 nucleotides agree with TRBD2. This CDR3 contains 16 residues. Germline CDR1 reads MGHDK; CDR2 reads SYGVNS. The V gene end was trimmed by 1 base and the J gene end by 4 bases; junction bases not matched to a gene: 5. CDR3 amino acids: CASSESSGVLYNEQFF. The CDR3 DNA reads TGTGCCAGCAGTGAATCTAGCGGGGTCCTATACAATGAGCAGTTCTTC.

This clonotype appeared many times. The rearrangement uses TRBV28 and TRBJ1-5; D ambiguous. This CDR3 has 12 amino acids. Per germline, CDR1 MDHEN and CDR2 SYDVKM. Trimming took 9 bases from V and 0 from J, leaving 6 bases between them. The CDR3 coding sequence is TGTGCCAGTACTTATAGCAATCAGCCCCAGCATTTT. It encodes CASTYSNQPQHF.

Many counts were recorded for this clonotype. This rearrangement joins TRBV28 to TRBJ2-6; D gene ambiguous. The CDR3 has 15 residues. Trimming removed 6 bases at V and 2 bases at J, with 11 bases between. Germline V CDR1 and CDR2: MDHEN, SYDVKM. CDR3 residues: CASSPTWAGANVLTF. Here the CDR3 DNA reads TGTGCCAGCAGCCCCACATGGGCTGGGGCCAACGTCCTGACTTTC.

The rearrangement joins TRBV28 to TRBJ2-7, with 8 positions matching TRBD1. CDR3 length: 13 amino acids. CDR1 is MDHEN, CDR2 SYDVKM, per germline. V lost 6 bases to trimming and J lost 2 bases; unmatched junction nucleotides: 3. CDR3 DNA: TGTGCCAGCAGCGGACAGGGCCCCTACGAGCAGTACTTC. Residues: CASSGQGPYEQYF. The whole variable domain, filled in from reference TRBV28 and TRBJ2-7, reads DVKVTQSSRYLVKRTGEKVFLECVQDMDHENMFWYRQDPGLGLRLIYFSYDVKMKEKGDIPEGYSVSREKKERFSLILESASTNQTSMYLCASSGQGPYEQYFGPGTRLTVT.

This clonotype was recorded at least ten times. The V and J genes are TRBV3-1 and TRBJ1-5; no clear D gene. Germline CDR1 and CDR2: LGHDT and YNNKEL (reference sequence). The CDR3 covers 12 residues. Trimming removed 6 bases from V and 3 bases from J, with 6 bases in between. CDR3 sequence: CASRGVNQPQHF. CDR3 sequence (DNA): TGTGCCAGCAGGGGCGTCAATCAGCCCCAGCATTTT.

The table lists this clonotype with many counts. This chain's CDR3 is CASSEAYGANVLTF. In nucleotides, the CDR3 is TGCGCCAGCAGTGAGGCATACGGGGCCAACGTCCTGACTTTC. This sequence joins TRBV10-2 and TRBJ2-6; D is unresolved. The CDR3 runs 14 residues. Germline values: CDR1 WSHSY, CDR2 SAAADI. Trimming left V 2 bases short and J 4 bases short, with 6 bases between.

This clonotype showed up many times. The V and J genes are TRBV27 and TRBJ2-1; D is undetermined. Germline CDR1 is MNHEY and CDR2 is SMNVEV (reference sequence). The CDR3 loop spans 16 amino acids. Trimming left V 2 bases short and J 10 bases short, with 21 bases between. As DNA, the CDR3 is TGTGCCAGCAGTTTAAAACCCTATCGGCAATCCAGGGAGCAGTTCTTC. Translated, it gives CASSLKPYRQSREQFF.

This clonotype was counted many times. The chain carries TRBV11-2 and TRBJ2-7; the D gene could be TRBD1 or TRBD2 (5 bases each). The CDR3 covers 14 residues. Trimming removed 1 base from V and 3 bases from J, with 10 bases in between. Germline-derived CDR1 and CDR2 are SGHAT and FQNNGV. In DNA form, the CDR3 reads TGTGCCAGCAGCTTAGGGGGACCAGGCTACGAGCAGTACTTC. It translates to CASSLGGPGYEQYF.

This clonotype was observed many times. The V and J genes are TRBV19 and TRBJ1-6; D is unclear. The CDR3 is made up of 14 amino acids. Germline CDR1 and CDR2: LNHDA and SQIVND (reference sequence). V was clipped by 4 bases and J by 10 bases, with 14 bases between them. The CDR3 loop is CASSTNPGSSPLHF. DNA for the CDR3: TGTGCCAGTAGTACTAATCCTGGGAGCTCACCCCTCCACTTT.

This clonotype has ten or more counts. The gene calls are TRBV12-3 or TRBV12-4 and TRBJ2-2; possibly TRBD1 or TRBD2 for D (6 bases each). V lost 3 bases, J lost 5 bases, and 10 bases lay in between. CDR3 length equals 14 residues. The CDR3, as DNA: TGTGCCAGCAGTTTTAGGGGGAGGACCGGGGAGCTGTTTTTT. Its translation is CASSFRGRTGELFF.

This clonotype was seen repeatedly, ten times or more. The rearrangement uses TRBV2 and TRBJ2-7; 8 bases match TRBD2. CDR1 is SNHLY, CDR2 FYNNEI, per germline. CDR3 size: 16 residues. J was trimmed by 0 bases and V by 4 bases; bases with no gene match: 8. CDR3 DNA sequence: TGTGCCAGCAGTGGAGTTGGGCGGGGGGACTCCTACGAGCAGTACTTC. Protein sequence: CASSGVGRGDSYEQYF.

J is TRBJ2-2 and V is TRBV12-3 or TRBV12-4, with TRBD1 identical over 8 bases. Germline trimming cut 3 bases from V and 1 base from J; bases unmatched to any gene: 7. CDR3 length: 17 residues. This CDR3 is CASSFQLGTGNTGELFF. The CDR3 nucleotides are TGTGCCAGCAGTTTTCAGCTTGGGACAGGGAACACCGGGGAGCTGTTTTTT.

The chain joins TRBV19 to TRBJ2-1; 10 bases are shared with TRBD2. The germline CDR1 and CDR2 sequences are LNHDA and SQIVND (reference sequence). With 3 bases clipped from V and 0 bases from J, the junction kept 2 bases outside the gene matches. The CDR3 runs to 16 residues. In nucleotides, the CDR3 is TGTGCCAGTAGTATCAGCGGGGGGGGCTCCTACAATGAGCAGTTCTTC. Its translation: CASSISGGGSYNEQFF.

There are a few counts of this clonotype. The CDR3: CSASRRQRGVNTEAFF. The CDR3 nucleotides read TGCAGTGCTAGTAGACGGCAGAGGGGGGTGAACACTGAAGCTTTCTTT. This rearrangement joins TRBV20-1 to TRBJ1-1; tentative D call: TRBD1 (6 bases). Trimming took 3 bases from V and 0 from J, leaving 17 bases between them. Germline CDR1 and CDR2: DFQATT and SNEGSKA (reference sequence). CDR3 length: 16 residues.

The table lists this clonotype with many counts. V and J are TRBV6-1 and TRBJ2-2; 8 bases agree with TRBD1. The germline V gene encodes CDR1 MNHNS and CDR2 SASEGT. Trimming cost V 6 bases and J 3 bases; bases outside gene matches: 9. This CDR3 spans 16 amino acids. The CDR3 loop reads CASRSTGTGDTGELFF. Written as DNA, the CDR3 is TGTGCCAGCAGATCCACCGGGACAGGAGACACCGGGGAGCTGTTTTTT.

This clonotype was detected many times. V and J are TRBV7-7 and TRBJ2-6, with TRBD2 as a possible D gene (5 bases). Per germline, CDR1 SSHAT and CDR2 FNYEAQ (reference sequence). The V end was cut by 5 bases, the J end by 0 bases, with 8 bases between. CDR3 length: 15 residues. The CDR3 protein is CASSPRVSGANVLTF. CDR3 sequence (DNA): TGTGCCAGCAGCCCGAGGGTCTCTGGGGCCAACGTCCTGACTTTC.

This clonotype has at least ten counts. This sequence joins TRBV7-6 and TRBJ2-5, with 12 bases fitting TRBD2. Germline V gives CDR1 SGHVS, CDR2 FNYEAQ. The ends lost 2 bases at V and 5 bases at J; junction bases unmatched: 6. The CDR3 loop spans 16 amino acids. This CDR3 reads CASSLFTSGGYETQYF. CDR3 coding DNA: TGTGCCAGCAGCTTATTTACTAGCGGGGGGTATGAGACCCAGTACTTC.

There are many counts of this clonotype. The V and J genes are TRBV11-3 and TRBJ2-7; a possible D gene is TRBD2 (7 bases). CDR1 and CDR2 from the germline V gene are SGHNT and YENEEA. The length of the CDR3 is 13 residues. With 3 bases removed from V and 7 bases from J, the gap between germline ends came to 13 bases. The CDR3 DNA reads TGTGCCAGCAGCTTTGCGGGGGCAAGGGAGCAGTACTTC. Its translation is CASSFAGAREQYF.

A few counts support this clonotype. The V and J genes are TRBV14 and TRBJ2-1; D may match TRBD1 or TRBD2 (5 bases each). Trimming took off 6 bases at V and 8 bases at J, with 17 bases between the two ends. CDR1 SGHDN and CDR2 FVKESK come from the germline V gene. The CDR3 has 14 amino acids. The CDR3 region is CASRRHGAGDEQFF. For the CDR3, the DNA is TGTGCCAGCAGAAGACATGGGGCGGGCGATGAGCAGTTCTTC.